This T cell receptor beta chain was recorded in a study of blood T cell repertoires in COVID-19. Overall study: Nucleic acid was either cDNA or gDNA, and it came from T cells, B-cell-depleted T cells, or PBMCs.

As processed by the authors: Amplification of reference gene primers provided the estimated nucleated cell counts. Some clones are missing from TCRdb's copy, which holds only in-frame ones; the method was immunoSEQ multiplex PCR. The V and J calls and clone size come from that table; D and trimming were worked out from the DNA. The sample lists some 220,000 clones, 80% to 90% occurring once. Donors were grouped by their self-reported clinical history. This CDR3 has 15 residues. CDR1 is SGHDT, CDR2 YYEEEE, per germline. V lost 2 bases and J 3 bases, leaving 15 bases between the germline ends. This TCR was sampled from a woman in her thirties or forties with acute COVID-19. J is TRBJ2-7 and V is TRBV5-6; D is possibly TRBD1 (5 bases). The source material was PBMCs or T cells enriched from blood (not recorded which). The CDR3 is CASSLVSAGIYEQYF. Written as DNA, the CDR3 is TGTGCCAGCAGCTTAGTCTCGGCAGGGATCTACGAGCAGTACTTC.